This TCR beta chain was profiled in a study of early T cells in non-severe SARS-CoV-2 infection. Study in general: Investigators sequenced bulk RNA drawn from unsorted whole blood, and chains remained unpaired.

Tagging with unique molecular identifiers was applied to individual cDNA molecules. Using its own MiXCR run on the 5' RACE reads, TCRdb lists one record per CDR3 protein. Counted here are around 40,000 distinct CDR3 sequences, roughly 10% occurring once; the ten biggest clones make up about 9.6%. Trimming took off 6 bases at V and 0 bases at J, with 18 bases between the two ends. The germline V gene has CDR1 ENHRY and CDR2 SYGVKD. This CDR3 is 16 amino acids long. On this clonotype itself: This sequence may be a read error, since a much larger clone differs from it by one base. No conserved phenylalanine or tryptophan ends this CDR3, so it is likely a read error.

The rearrangement links TRBV10-3 to TRBJ2-7; D gene uncertain. Sequenced material: whole blood. The TCR was taken from an adult who was a healthcare worker with PCR-confirmed SARS-CoV-2 infection or an uninfected control (not recorded which). CDR3 in amino acids: CAIRNGGQANSYEQYS. The DNA for the CDR3 is TGTGCCATCAGGAACGGTGGGCAGGCCAACTCCTACGAGCAGTACTCC.